One and the same sample provided the 2 T cell receptor beta chains below, sequenced in a study of T cell repertoires in cytomegalovirus infection. Using its own MiXCR run on the reads, TCRdb lists one record per CDR3 protein. Found here are fewer than 350,000 distinct CDR3 sequences, 9% to 9.5% of them singletons; the top ten hold around 4%. Sequenced sample: PBMCs. These receptors were collected from a human donor in good health (CMV status not recorded). Some clones in this sample may be carry-over from other donors' samples.

This clonotype has a count of ten or more. The V call is TRBV7-2, the J call TRBJ2-3; D is perhaps TRBD2 (6 bases). V lost 1 base and J lost 2, with 16 bases in between. The CDR3 consists of 17 residues. Germline CDR1 and CDR2: SGHTA and FQGNSA. DNA of the CDR3: TGTGCCAGCAGCTTAGAGCCCGGTGCGGGACCCACAGATACGCAGTATTTT. Its protein is CASSLEPGAGPTDTQYF.

This clonotype was seen a handful of times. A single base separates this from a much larger clone, so it may be a read error. This sequence joins TRBV7-9 and TRBJ2-7; D gene unclear. The CDR3 is made up of 12 amino acids. The V gene lost 5 bases and the J gene lost 0 bases, with 5 bases spanning the gap. CDR1 is SEHNR and CDR2 is FQNEAQ in the germline V gene (reference sequence). The CDR3 DNA reads TGTGCCAGCAGCACCCTCTCCTACGAGCAGTACTTC. Translation gives CASSTLSYEQYF.